The clone carrying this TCR beta chain appeared a single time. V was clipped by 6 bases and J by 5 bases, with 14 bases between them. CDR3 size: 14 residues. The data were obtained in a study of blood T cells in healthy people across ages. A sample-barcoded 5' primer and a J-beta primer mix were used in a second PCR of roughly 7 to 12 cycles. MiXCR was run by TCRdb on the 5' RACE reads, yielding one entry per CDR3 protein. The repertoire holds 800,000 or so distinct CDR3 sequences, with around a quarter as singletons. Separately, the same data were catalogued under a study of T cells of mothers and their children. That investigation notes: Whatever RNA was extracted went entirely into cDNA synthesis, at about 1.6 ug per 15 ul. Reads recorded for TCR beta CDR3 numbered over 8.5 million per mother and roughly 3 million per child.

The receptor comes from a boy aged 5 to 17 in good health. The chain is built from TRBV12-3 or TRBV12-4 and TRBJ2-1; a possible D gene is TRBD1 (5 bases). The sample taken for sequencing was blood. DNA for the CDR3: TGTGCCAGCAGCGGCCTTCTCAGGGACAATGAGCAGTTCTTC. Translating it yields CASSGLLRDNEQFF.